A selection of T cell receptor beta chains follows, all from one sample in a study of vaccination and CD4 T cells after COVID-19. Antigens for these TCRs are unknown. TCRdb itself ran the PCR reads through MiXCR, one entry per CDR3 protein. The table lists about 16,000 distinct CDR3 sequences, 35% to 45% of them singletons. Sequencing used CD4+ T cells from blood, cultured in vitro, obtained before SARS-CoV-2 vaccination. The receptors here all came from a human donor who received a COVID-19 vaccine. Both conserved end residues are part of each CDR3. Each record gives: V gene, J gene, clone size, D gene, CDR3 protein, CDR3 DNA. D genes are given only for firm matches. Clone sizes are given selectively: once, few, many, or a class where the clone is expanded.

V gene: TRBV7-7
J gene: TRBJ2-2
clone size: .
D gene: .
CDR3 protein: CASSLGPLGGELFF
CDR3 DNA: TGTGCCAGCAGCTTAGGACCCCTCGGCGGGGAGCTGTTTTTT

V gene: TRBV12-3/TRBV12-4
J gene: TRBJ2-3
clone size: few
D gene: .
CDR3 protein: CASLQDRTDTQYF
CDR3 DNA: TGTGCCAGTTTACAGGACCGCACAGATACGCAGTATTTT

V gene: TRBV19
J gene: TRBJ1-3
clone size: .
D gene: .
CDR3 protein: CASTWSSGNTIYF
CDR3 DNA: TGTGCCAGTACCTGGAGCTCTGGAAACACCATATATTTT

V gene: TRBV20-1
J gene: TRBJ2-5
clone size: .
D gene: TRBD1
CDR3 protein: CSATRTGGKETQYF
CDR3 DNA: TGCAGTGCTACCAGAACAGGGGGCAAAGAGACCCAGTACTTC

V gene: TRBV25-1
J gene: TRBJ1-2
clone size: .
D gene: .
CDR3 protein: CASSEYGGGDYGYTF
CDR3 DNA: TGTGCCAGCAGTGAATATGGGGGAGGAGACTATGGCTACACCTTC

V gene: TRBV5-4
J gene: TRBJ1-2
clone size: few
D gene: .
CDR3 protein: CASSLWGFSNYGYTF
CDR3 DNA: TGTGCCAGCAGCTTGTGGGGCTTTTCTAACTATGGCTACACCTTC

V gene: TRBV7-9
J gene: TRBJ1-1
clone size: .
D gene: .
CDR3 protein: CASSKDPNTEAFF
CDR3 DNA: TGTGCCAGCAGCAAAGACCCGAACACTGAAGCTTTCTTT

V gene: TRBV24-1
J gene: TRBJ2-5
clone size: few
D gene: TRBD1
CDR3 protein: CATSDWTGGAETQYF
CDR3 DNA: TGTGCCACCAGTGATTGGACAGGTGGAGCGGAGACCCAGTACTTC

V gene: TRBV20-1
J gene: TRBJ2-3
clone size: .
D gene: TRBD2
CDR3 protein: CSARDTSGENPDTQYF
CDR3 DNA: TGCAGTGCTAGAGATACTAGCGGGGAGAACCCAGATACGCAGTATTTT

V gene: TRBV6-5
J gene: TRBJ2-2
clone size: few
D gene: TRBD1
CDR3 protein: CASSYSGQGHHTGELFF
CDR3 DNA: TGTGCCAGCAGTTACTCCGGACAGGGGCATCACACCGGGGAGCTGTTTTTT

V gene: TRBV6-1
J gene: TRBJ1-1
clone size: .
D gene: .
CDR3 protein: CASSEAGVDTEAFF
CDR3 DNA: TGTGCCAGCAGTGAAGCAGGGGTTGACACTGAAGCTTTCTTT

V gene: TRBV27
J gene: TRBJ2-7
clone size: .
D gene: TRBD1
CDR3 protein: CASSPGTGSQPSYEQYF
CDR3 DNA: TGTGCCAGCAGTCCCGGGACAGGCTCCCAGCCCAGCTACGAGCAGTACTTC

V gene: TRBV10-2
J gene: TRBJ2-5
clone size: .
D gene: .
CDR3 protein: CASSEVARGGGETQYF
CDR3 DNA: TGCGCCAGCAGTGAGGTGGCTCGCGGGGGCGGAGAGACCCAGTACTTC

V gene: TRBV20-1
J gene: TRBJ1-1
clone size: few
D gene: .
CDR3 protein: CSAKGGGEAFF
CDR3 DNA: TGCAGTGCTAAGGGGGGAGGTGAAGCTTTCTTT

V gene: TRBV2
J gene: TRBJ2-7
clone size: .
D gene: TRBD1
CDR3 protein: CASSEDRLTYEQYF
CDR3 DNA: TGTGCCAGCAGTGAGGACAGGCTGACCTACGAGCAGTACTTC

V gene: TRBV6-4
J gene: TRBJ1-3
clone size: few
D gene: .
CDR3 protein: CASSDPTTRFGNTIYF
CDR3 DNA: TGTGCCAGCAGTGACCCCACGACACGTTTTGGAAACACCATATATTTT

V gene: TRBV20-1
J gene: TRBJ1-4
clone size: .
D gene: .
CDR3 protein: CSAEGRAVDREKLFF
CDR3 DNA: TGCAGTGCAGAGGGTAGGGCAGTCGATCGGGAAAAACTGTTTTTT

V gene: TRBV6-2/TRBV6-3
J gene: TRBJ1-2
clone size: medium-sized
D gene: .
CDR3 protein: CASSQGFDGYTF
CDR3 DNA: TGTGCCAGCAGTCAGGGATTCGATGGCTACACCTTC

V gene: TRBV20-1
J gene: TRBJ2-3
clone size: .
D gene: .
CDR3 protein: CSALLLGPASTDTQYF
CDR3 DNA: TGCAGTGCTCTGTTACTAGGGCCAGCTAGCACAGATACGCAGTATTTT

V gene: TRBV20-1
J gene: TRBJ1-1
clone size: few
D gene: .
CDR3 protein: CSLKRNTEAFF
CDR3 DNA: TGCAGTTTGAAACGGAACACTGAAGCTTTCTTT

V gene: TRBV24-1
J gene: TRBJ1-1
clone size: few
D gene: .
CDR3 protein: CATSVGTEAFF
CDR3 DNA: TGTGCCACCAGTGTGGGAACTGAAGCTTTCTTT

V gene: TRBV20-1
J gene: TRBJ1-1
clone size: few
D gene: .
CDR3 protein: CSAQKPWGSTEAFF
CDR3 DNA: TGCAGTGCCCAAAAACCCTGGGGGAGTACTGAAGCTTTCTTT

V gene: TRBV20-1
J gene: TRBJ1-1
clone size: .
D gene: .
CDR3 protein: CSARSQGLNTEAFF
CDR3 DNA: TGCAGTGCTAGAAGTCAGGGATTGAACACTGAAGCTTTCTTT